This T cell receptor beta chain came from a study of blood T cell repertoires in COVID-19. Across the whole study: Donors in the United States, Italy and Spain gave samples during acute or convalescent COVID-19. T cells, B-cell-depleted T cells, or PBMCs supplied cDNA or gDNA.

Participant age was 18 to 89 years, and participants resided in around 24 US areas. Cohort 3 donors were reported recovered after two negative PCRs, clearance, or symptom resolution. Generated by immunoSEQ multiplex PCR, the TCRdb table keeps only in-frame clones and is missing some. This sample has about 280,000 clones; 75% to 90% occur once, and the top ten carry around 2.5%. CDR3 length: 12 amino acids. Germline V lookup: CDR1 MDHEN, CDR2 SYDVKM. The germline V and J ends were trimmed by 3 bases and 15 bases, with 12 bases remaining between them. This TCR derives from a woman aged 45 to 65 who had recovered from COVID-19. This sequence joins TRBV28 and TRBJ1-6; TRBD1 might be the D (5 bases). The sequenced sample consisted of PBMCs or T cells enriched from blood (not recorded which). CDR3 nucleotide sequence: TGTGCCAGCAGTTTCCCAGGGATTCGCCTCCACTTT. Amino acids: CASSFPGIRLHF.